Listed below are T cell receptor beta chains from one sample, sequenced in a study of PD-1 blockade in classical Hodgkin lymphoma. TCRdb's copy holds only in-frame clones and misses some; the assay was immunoSEQ multiplex PCR. The table lists tens of thousands of clones, about 90% of them singletons. The specimen was peripheral blood mononuclear cells (PBMCs), collected at baseline. The receptors derive from a human donor with classical Hodgkin lymphoma. The CDR3 runs from the conserved cysteine through the conserved F or W. A D gene is named only where the DNA matches it firmly. For some rows the clone size is stated as once, few or many, or as a class when expanded; others skip it.

D gene,clone size,J gene,V gene,CDR3 DNA,CDR3 protein
TRBD2,NA,TRBJ2-1,TRBV7-7,TGTGCTAGCAGCTTGAGCGGGGCCTCCTACAATGAGCAGTTCTTC,CASSLSGASYNEQFF
TRBD2,once,TRBJ2-1,TRBV7-9,TGTGCCAGCAGTCTAACTAGCGGGAGGGCCTTTTTTCCTGAGCAGTTCTTC,CASSLTSGRAFFPEQFF
NA,once,TRBJ1-3,TRBV18,TGTGCCAGCTCACCACAGGTAGAAACGGGAAACACCATATATTTT,CASSPQVETGNTIYF
NA,NA,TRBJ1-4,TRBV27,TGTGCCAGCAGCTTGAGCAAGGACGTAGAAAAACTGTTTTTT,CASSLSKDVEKLFF
NA,once,TRBJ2-1,TRBV4-1,TGCGCCAGCAGCCAAGTTCCGAGCTCCTACAATGAGCAGTTCTTC,CASSQVPSSYNEQFF
TRBD2,NA,TRBJ2-2,TRBV19,TGTGCCAGTAGGGAGACTAGCGGGTCCGGGGAGCTGTTTTTT,CASRETSGSGELFF
NA,NA,TRBJ2-1,TRBV6-4,TGTGCCAGCAGTGACTCCGGGATAGCGCATATCAATGAGCAGTTCTTC,CASSDSGIAHINEQFF
NA,few,TRBJ2-7,TRBV5-4,TGTGCCAGCAGCTTTTCCGCGGGATCCTCTGACGAGCAGTACTTC,CASSFSAGSSDEQYF
NA,NA,TRBJ2-7,TRBV2,TGTGCCAGCAGGGGGGCCTACGGGTTTACAAGGGACGAGCAGTACTTC,CASRGAYGFTRDEQYF
TRBD1,NA,TRBJ2-7,TRBV27,TGTGCCAGCAGTTATAGGGGACAGGGTTACTATTACGAGCAGTACTTC,CASSYRGQGYYYEQYF
TRBD1,NA,TRBJ1-1,TRBV7-9,TGTGCCAGCAGTTTCCCCGGGACAGCGGAAGCTTTCTTT,CASSFPGTAEAFF
TRBD1,once,TRBJ1-1,TRBV5-1,TGCGCCAGCAGCTTGGAAGGGACAGGGATGAACACTGAAGCTTTCTTT,CASSLEGTGMNTEAFF
NA,NA,TRBJ1-3,TRBV7-8,TGTGCCAGCAGCCCAAACCGGGGCGGAAACACCATATATTTT,CASSPNRGGNTIYF